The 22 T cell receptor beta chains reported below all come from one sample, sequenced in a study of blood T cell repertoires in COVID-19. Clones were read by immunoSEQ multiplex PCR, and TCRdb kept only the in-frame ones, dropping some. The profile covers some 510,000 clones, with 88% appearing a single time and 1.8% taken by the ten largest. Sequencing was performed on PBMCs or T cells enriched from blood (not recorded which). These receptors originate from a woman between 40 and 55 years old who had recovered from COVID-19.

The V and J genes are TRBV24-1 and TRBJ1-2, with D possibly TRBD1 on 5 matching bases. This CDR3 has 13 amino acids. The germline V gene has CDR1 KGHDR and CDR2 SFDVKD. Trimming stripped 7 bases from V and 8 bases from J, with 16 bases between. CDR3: CATSQRGALGYTF. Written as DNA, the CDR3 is TGTGCCACCAGCCAGCGTGGGGCCCTCGGCTACACCTTC.

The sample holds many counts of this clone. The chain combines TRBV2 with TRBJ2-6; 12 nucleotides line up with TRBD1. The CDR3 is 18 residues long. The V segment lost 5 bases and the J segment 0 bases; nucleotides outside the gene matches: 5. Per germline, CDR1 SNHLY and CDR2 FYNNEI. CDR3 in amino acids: CASSLGTGGGSGANVLTF. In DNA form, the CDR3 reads TGTGCCAGCAGTTTAGGGACAGGGGGCGGCTCTGGGGCCAACGTCCTGACTTTC.

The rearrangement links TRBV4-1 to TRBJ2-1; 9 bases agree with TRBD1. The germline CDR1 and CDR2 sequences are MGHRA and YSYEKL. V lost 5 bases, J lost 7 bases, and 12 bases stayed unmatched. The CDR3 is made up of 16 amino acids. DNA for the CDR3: TGCGCCAGCAGCGACGAAACGGGACAGGGTAGTAATGAGCAGTTCTTC. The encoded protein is CASSDETGQGSNEQFF.

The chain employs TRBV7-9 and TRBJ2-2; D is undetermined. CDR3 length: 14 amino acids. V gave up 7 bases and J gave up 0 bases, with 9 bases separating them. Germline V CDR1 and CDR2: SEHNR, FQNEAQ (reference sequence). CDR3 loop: CASTPTANTGELFF. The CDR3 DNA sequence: TGTGCCAGCACCCCAACAGCGAACACCGGGGAGCTGTTTTTT.

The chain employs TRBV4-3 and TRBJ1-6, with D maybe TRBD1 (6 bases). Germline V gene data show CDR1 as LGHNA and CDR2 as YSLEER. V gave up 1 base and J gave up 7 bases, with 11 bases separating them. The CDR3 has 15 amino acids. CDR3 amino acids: CASSQAGVGNSPLHF. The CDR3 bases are TGCGCCAGCAGCCAAGCAGGGGTGGGGAATTCACCCCTCCACTTT.

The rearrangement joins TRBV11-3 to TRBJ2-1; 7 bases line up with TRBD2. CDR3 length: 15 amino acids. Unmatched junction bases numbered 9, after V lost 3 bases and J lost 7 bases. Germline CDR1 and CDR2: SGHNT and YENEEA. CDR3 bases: TGTGCCAGCAGCTTGGGAGGGGAACGCTGGAATGAGCAGTTCTTC. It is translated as CASSLGGERWNEQFF.

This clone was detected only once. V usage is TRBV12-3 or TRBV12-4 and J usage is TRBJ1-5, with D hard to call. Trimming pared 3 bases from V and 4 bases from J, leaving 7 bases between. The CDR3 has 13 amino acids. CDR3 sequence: CASSFGPNQPQHF. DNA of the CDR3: TGTGCCAGCAGTTTCGGTCCAAATCAGCCCCAGCATTTT.

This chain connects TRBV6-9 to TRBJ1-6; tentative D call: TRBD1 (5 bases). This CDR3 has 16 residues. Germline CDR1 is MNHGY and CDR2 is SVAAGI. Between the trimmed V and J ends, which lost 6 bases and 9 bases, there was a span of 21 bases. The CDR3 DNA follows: TGTGCCAGCAGCCCTCCCGGGGGACGGGGAGGTTCACCCCTCCACTTT. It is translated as CASSPPGGRGGSPLHF.

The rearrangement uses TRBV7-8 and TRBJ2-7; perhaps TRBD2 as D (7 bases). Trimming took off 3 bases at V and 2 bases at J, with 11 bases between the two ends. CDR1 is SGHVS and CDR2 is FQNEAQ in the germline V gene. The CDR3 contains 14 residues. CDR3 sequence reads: CASSFPRGPYEQYF. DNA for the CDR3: TGTGCCAGCAGCTTCCCGCGGGGGCCCTACGAGCAGTACTTC.

CDR3 sequence reads: CASSPPRSSYNSPLHF. DNA for the CDR3: TGTGCCAGCAGTCCCCCTCGGAGCTCCTATAATTCACCCCTCCACTTT. The chain couples TRBV27 to TRBJ1-6; D is ambiguous. The CDR3 contains 16 residues. V was pared by 5 bases and J by 0 bases, with 11 bases between. Germline loops: CDR1 MNHEY, CDR2 SMNVEV (reference sequence).

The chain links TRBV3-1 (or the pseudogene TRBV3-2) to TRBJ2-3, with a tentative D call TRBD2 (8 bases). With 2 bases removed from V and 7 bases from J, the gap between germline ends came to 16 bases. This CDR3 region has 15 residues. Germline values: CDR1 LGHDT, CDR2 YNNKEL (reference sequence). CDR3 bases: TGTGCCAGCAGCCAATCGGGAGGGGGCATTAATACGCAGTATTTT. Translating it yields CASSQSGGGINTQYF.

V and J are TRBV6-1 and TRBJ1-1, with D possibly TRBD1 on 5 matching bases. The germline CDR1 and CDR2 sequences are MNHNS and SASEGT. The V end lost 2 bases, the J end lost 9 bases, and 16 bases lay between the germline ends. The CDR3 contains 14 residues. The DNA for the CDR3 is TGTGCCAGCAGTGAAAAAGGGACTGGAGACAAAGCTTTCTTT. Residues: CASSEKGTGDKAFF.

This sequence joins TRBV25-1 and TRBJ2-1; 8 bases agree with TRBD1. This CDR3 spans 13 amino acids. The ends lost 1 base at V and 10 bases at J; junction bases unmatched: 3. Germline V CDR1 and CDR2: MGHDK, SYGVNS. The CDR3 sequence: CASSEFGTGEQFF. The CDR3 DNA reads TGTGCCAGCAGTGAATTTGGGACAGGAGAGCAGTTCTTC.

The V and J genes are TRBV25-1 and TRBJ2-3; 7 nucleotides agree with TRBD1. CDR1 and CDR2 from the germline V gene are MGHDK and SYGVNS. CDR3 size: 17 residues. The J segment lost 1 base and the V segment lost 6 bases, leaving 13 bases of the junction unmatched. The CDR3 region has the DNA TGTGCCAGCAGCTTAATCGCCACAGGGGTCGGCACAGATACGCAGTATTTT. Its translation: CASSLIATGVGTDTQYF.

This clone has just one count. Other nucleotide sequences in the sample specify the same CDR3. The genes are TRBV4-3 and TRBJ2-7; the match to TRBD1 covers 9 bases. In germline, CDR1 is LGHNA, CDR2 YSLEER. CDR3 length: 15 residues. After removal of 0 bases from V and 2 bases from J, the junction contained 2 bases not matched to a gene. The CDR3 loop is CASSQDRQGAYEQYF. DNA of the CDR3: TGCGCCAGCAGCCAAGATCGACAGGGGGCCTACGAGCAGTACTTC.

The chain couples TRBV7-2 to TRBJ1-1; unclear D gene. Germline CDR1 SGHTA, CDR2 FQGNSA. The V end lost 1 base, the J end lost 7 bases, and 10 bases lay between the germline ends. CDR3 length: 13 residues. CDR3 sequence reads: CASSLGQIGEAFF. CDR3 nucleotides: TGTGCCAGCAGCTTAGGACAAATTGGTGAAGCTTTCTTT.

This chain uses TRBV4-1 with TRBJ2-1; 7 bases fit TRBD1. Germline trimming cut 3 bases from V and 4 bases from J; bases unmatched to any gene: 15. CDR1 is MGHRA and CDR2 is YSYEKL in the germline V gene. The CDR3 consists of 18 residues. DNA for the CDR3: TGCGCCAGCAGCCAGGACAAACCGGGGACAGCCATTTACAATGAGCAGTTCTTC. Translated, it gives CASSQDKPGTAIYNEQFF.

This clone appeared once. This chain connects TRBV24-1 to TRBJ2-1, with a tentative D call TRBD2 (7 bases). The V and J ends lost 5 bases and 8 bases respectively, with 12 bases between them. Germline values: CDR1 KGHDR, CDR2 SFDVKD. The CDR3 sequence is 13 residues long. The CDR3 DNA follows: TGTGCCACCAGTGTGGGGGGGGGCCATGAGCAGTTCTTC. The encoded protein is CATSVGGGHEQFF.

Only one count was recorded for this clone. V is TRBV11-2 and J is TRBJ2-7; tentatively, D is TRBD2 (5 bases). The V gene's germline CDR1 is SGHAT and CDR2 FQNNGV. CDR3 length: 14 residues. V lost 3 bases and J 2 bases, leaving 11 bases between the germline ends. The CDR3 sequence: CASSFERQTYEQYF. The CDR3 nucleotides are TGTGCCAGCAGCTTTGAGCGGCAAACCTACGAGCAGTACTTC.

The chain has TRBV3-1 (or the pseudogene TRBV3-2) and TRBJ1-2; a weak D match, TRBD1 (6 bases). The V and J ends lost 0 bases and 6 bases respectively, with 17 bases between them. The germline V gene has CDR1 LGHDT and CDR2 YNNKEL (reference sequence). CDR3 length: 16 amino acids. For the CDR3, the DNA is TGTGCCAGCAGCCAAGATCTATCGCGGGGGCGCGATGGCTACACCTTC. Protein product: CASSQDLSRGRDGYTF.

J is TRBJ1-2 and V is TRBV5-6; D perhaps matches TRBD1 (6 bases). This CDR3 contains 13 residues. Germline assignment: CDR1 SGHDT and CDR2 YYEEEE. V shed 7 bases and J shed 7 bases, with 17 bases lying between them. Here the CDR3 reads CASGGQGRGGYTF. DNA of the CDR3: TGTGCCAGCGGAGGTCAGGGGAGAGGTGGCTACACCTTC.

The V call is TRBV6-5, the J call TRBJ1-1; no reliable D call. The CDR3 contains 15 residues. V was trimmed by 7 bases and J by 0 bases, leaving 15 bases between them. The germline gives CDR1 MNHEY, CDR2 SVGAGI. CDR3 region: CASTTWAGMNTEAFF. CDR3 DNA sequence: TGTGCCAGCACCACCTGGGCAGGCATGAACACTGAAGCTTTCTTT.